A selection of T cell receptor beta chains follows, all from one sample in a study of CD8+ T cells in alopecia areata. Method: immunoSEQ multiplex PCR; TCRdb's copy keeps in-frame clones and lacks some. The sample holds 220,000 or so clones, about 60% seen once. The sequences come from CD4+ T cells sorted from blood, collected at week 0. The receptors stem from a human donor with alopecia areata. The CDR3 runs from the conserved cysteine through the conserved F or W. The order of the fields is J gene, V gene, clone size, D gene, CDR3 protein, CDR3 DNA. The D gene is left open where the match is weak. Size is omitted from some rows. Given values are once, few, many or a class for expanded clones.

TRBJ2-2 | TRBV9 | . | . | CASSVEPRNTGELFF | TGTGCCAGCAGCGTAGAACCGCGGAACACCGGGGAGCTGTTTTTT
TRBJ1-6 | TRBV30 | . | . | CAWSGRAIYNSPLHF | TGTGCCTGGAGTGGCAGGGCGATCTATAATTCACCCCTCCACTTT
TRBJ1-4 | TRBV4-1 | . | . | CASSQDLLRRPNEKLFF | TGCGCCAGCAGCCAAGATCTACTACGGAGGCCAAATGAAAAACTGTTTTTT
TRBJ1-1 | TRBV5-1 | . | . | CASSLGEVPRVDTEAFF | TGCGCCAGCAGCTTGGGCGAGGTCCCGAGAGTTGACACTGAAGCTTTCTTT
TRBJ2-1 | TRBV30 | . | . | CAWSRLAGVSSYNEQFF | TGTGCCTGGAGCAGACTAGCAGGGGTGTCGTCCTACAATGAGCAGTTCTTC
TRBJ1-2 | TRBV5-1 | . | . | CASSLAGDDYGYTF | TGCGCCAGCAGCTTGGCCGGGGATGACTATGGCTACACCTTC
TRBJ1-5 | TRBV19 | few | TRBD1 | CASSRGQGRIQPQHF | TGTGCCAGTAGCCGCGGACAGGGCAGAATTCAGCCCCAGCATTTT
TRBJ1-2 | TRBV10-3 | . | . | CAISDPRSNGYTF | TGTGCCATCAGTGACCCCCGGTCTAATGGCTACACCTTC
TRBJ1-1 | TRBV4-1 | few | . | CASSQGVSVNTEAFF | TGCGCCAGCAGCCAAGGGGTTTCAGTCAACACTGAAGCTTTCTTT
TRBJ2-1 | TRBV6-5 | once | . | CASSYSGASYNEQFF | TGTGCCAGCAGTTACTCGGGAGCCTCCTACAATGAGCAGTTCTTC
TRBJ2-4 | TRBV6-5 | . | . | CASSFDRRDIQYF | TGTGCCAGCAGTTTCGACAGGCGGGACATTCAGTACTTC
TRBJ2-4 | TRBV30 | few | . | CAWSPQLAKNIQYF | TGTGCCTGGAGTCCCCAGCTAGCCAAAAACATTCAGTACTTC
TRBJ2-7 | TRBV29-1 | few | . | CSVRPLSGSYEQYF | TGCAGCGTCCGCCCCCTTTCGGGGTCCTACGAGCAGTACTTC
TRBJ2-1 | TRBV5-1 | . | TRBD2 | CASSAQLAGGRGEQFF | TGCGCCAGCAGCGCTCAACTAGCGGGAGGGCGTGGTGAGCAGTTCTTC
TRBJ1-1 | TRBV29-1 | . | . | CSASRAVMNTEAFF | TGCAGCGCATCAAGGGCGGTAATGAACACTGAAGCTTTCTTT
TRBJ2-6 | TRBV6-1 | . | TRBD2 | CASGETSGGNPAGANVLTF | TGTGCCAGCGGTGAAACCAGCGGGGGTAATCCCGCCGGGGCCAACGTCCTGACTTTC
TRBJ1-5 | TRBV30 | . | TRBD1 | CAWSLPGQVNQPQHF | TGTGCCTGGAGTTTGCCGGGACAGGTAAATCAGCCCCAGCATTTT
TRBJ2-7 | TRBV10-3 | few | TRBD2 | CAISESRGYWEQYF | TGTGCCATCAGTGAGTCGCGGGGGTATTGGGAGCAGTACTTC
TRBJ1-1 | TRBV30 | . | . | CASRITGYPNTEAFF | TGTGCCTCACGAATAACGGGGTACCCGAACACTGAAGCTTTCTTT
TRBJ2-3 | TRBV10-3 | . | . | CAIMNGGTDTQYF | TGTGCCATCATGAACGGGGGCACAGATACGCAGTATTTT
TRBJ2-6 | TRBV9 | . | . | CASNAGSSGANVLTF | TGTGCCAGCAACGCAGGTTCCTCTGGGGCCAACGTCCTGACTTTC
TRBJ1-6 | TRBV7-6 | once | . | CASSLESDSPLHF | TGTGCCAGCAGCTTAGAGAGTGATTCACCCCTCCACTTT
TRBJ1-2 | TRBV5-1 | . | . | CASSSRGYTF | TGCGCCAGCAGCTCGCGTGGCTACACCTTC
TRBJ2-1 | TRBV5-6 | few | . | CASSLGTGTVSYNEQFF | TGTGCCAGCAGCTTGGGAACCGGGACCGTATCCTACAATGAGCAGTTCTTC
TRBJ1-4 | TRBV7-8 | . | . | CASSHRATNEKLFF | TGTGCCAGCAGCCACAGGGCGACTAATGAAAAACTGTTTTTT
TRBJ1-2 | TRBV15 | few | . | CATSSPGTTGYGYTF | TGTGCCACCAGCAGTCCGGGGACCACTGGCTATGGCTACACCTTC
TRBJ2-2 | TRBV29-1 | . | TRBD2 | CSASGGGRGELFF | TGCAGCGCGTCGGGAGGAGGGAGAGGGGAGCTGTTTTTT
TRBJ2-3 | TRBV6-5 | once | TRBD1 | CASSYDRQGLTDTQYF | TGTGCCAGCAGTTACGACCGACAGGGTCTCACAGATACGCAGTATTTT